This TCR beta chain was retrieved from a study of T cell repertoires in cytomegalovirus infection. Overall study: Selection of CMV epitopes for the study included recently identified HLA-C-restricted and well-studied HLA-B-restricted ones. Signatures in public TCR beta sequences pointed to both CMV infection and matching HLA type.

About this clonotype: The antigen remains unidentified.

TCRdb ran MiXCR on the reads and lists one entry per CDR3 protein. The sample has some 800,000 distinct CDR3 sequences; under 35% are singletons. Trimming removed 5 bases from V and 5 bases from J, with 13 bases in between. Germline values: CDR1 SEHNR, CDR2 FQNEAQ (reference sequence). The CDR3 consists of 14 residues. Findings of the study overall: HLA-C-restricted CMV clonotypes gave the most frequent clonotype in two of eight donors. Totalled public TCR beta family frequency picked out people who carried CMV plus the relevant HLA.

The chain is built from TRBV7-9 and TRBJ1-5; no reliable D call. Sequencing used cultured CD8+ T cells from PBMCs, obtained from culture after CMV antigen stimulation. This receptor was taken from a human donor in good health (CMV status not recorded). Some clones in this sample may be carry-over from other donors' samples. The CDR3 DNA is TGTGCCAGCAGCCCCGCGGGGAGGTATCAGCCCCAGCATTTT. Its translation is CASSPAGRYQPQHF.